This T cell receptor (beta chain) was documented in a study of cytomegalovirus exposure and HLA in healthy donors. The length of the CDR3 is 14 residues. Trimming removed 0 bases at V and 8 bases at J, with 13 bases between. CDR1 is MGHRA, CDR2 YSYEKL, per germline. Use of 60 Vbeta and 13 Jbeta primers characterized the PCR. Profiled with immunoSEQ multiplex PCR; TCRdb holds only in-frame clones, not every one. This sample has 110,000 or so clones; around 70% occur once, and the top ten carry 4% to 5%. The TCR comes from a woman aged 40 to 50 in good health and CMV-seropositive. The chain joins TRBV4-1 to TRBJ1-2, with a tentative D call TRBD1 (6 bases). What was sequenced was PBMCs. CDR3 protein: CASSQEEQGRGYTF. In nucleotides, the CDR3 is TGCGCCAGCAGCCAAGAAGAGCAGGGGCGCGGCTACACCTTC.